A single sample gave rise to the 13 T cell receptor beta chains below, sequenced in a study of PD-1 blockade in classical Hodgkin lymphoma (dated by TCRdb to about 2020). This specimen's time point label, per the study, means: cycle 4 day 1 (C4D1), after five to seven weeks of nivolumab. Every trial patient had relapsed following autologous stem cell transplantation, and prior brentuximab vedotin exposure was what differed among cohorts A, B and C. Libraries came from the immunoSEQ multiplex PCR assay. The clones in this table, taken by TCRdb from immuneACCESS, are in-frame only. Not every clone is retained; where verified, under half of the shortfall comes from an unresolved V gene, and the cause of the rest is unknown. Within this sample are about 94,000 clones, with just over 90% of them counted one time only. Just under 2% of the sample is taken by the ten largest. The specimen comprised peripheral blood mononuclear cells (PBMCs), sampled before the fourth cycle of nivolumab. These receptors originate from a human donor with classical Hodgkin lymphoma.

This chain links TRBV5-4 with TRBJ2-7; D gene uncertain. The V gene's germline CDR1 is SGHNT and CDR2 YYREEE (reference sequence). CDR3 length equals 13 residues. V was pared by 0 bases and J by 6 bases, with 10 bases between. Written as DNA, the CDR3 is TGTGCCAGCAGCTTGGTTGGGGTCCGCGAGCAGTACTTC. Amino acids: CASSLVGVREQYF.

The V and J genes are TRBV27 and TRBJ2-3, with 12 nucleotides matching TRBD2. The CDR3 loop spans 18 amino acids. Trimming at V came to 3 bases and at J to 4 bases, leaving 11 bases not matched to a gene. Germline V gives CDR1 MNHEY, CDR2 SMNVEV (reference sequence). DNA for the CDR3: TGTGCCAGCAGTTTTTGGCGGCTAGCGGGAGGGCGGGCAGATACGCAGTATTTT. This codes for CASSFWRLAGGRADTQYF.

This chain links TRBV5-1 with TRBJ2-7; the match to TRBD2 covers 8 bases. Per germline, CDR1 SGHRS and CDR2 YFSETQ. After removal of 7 bases from V and 6 bases from J, the junction contained 12 bases not matched to a gene. This CDR3 comprises 14 residues. CDR3 amino acids: CASRGTRAGSEQYF. Written as DNA, the CDR3 is TGCGCCAGCCGGGGGACTAGAGCGGGAAGCGAGCAGTACTTC.

The gene calls are TRBV5-6 and TRBJ2-1; tentatively, D is TRBD1 (5 bases). The germline V gene has CDR1 SGHDT and CDR2 YYEEEE. The ends were cut back, 4 bases at V and 2 bases at J, with 10 bases in the middle. CDR3 size: 14 residues. CDR3 residues: CASSTDNPYNEQFF. The CDR3 bases are TGTGCCAGCAGCACGGACAACCCCTACAATGAGCAGTTCTTC.

This sequence joins TRBV5-4 and TRBJ1-4, with 7 bases fitting TRBD1. Germline V gives CDR1 SGHNT, CDR2 YYREEE (reference sequence). V lost 2 bases and J lost 14; bases outside the gene matches: 9. CDR3 length: 13 residues. The CDR3 DNA reads as TGTGCCAGCAGCTTACAGGGGCAGGGTATTCTGTTTTTT. Protein: CASSLQGQGILFF.

This chain connects TRBV13 to TRBJ2-6; D uncertain. V lost 7 bases and J lost 4, with 8 bases in between. Germline-derived CDR1 and CDR2 are PRHDT and FYEKMQ (reference sequence). CDR3 length: 13 residues. CDR3 DNA sequence: TGTGCCAGCACCATGTCCGGGGCCAACGTCCTGACTTTC. Its translation: CASTMSGANVLTF.

The chain couples TRBV4-1 to TRBJ2-3; maybe TRBD2 (6 bases). Trimming removed 4 bases from V and 1 base from J, with 9 bases in between. Germline CDR1 is MGHRA and CDR2 is YSYEKL. The CDR3 contains 14 residues. CDR3 bases: TGCGCCAGCAGCCCTTCGGGGGGCACAGATACGCAGTATTTT. Protein sequence: CASSPSGGTDTQYF.

This chain connects TRBV19 to TRBJ2-1; 8 bases agree with TRBD2. V was clipped by 2 bases and J by 0 bases; unmatched bases: 3. CDR1 and CDR2 from the germline V gene are LNHDA and SQIVND (reference sequence). The CDR3 has 16 amino acids. The CDR3 DNA reads TGTGCCAGTAGTATAAGAAGCGGGAGCTCCTACAATGAGCAGTTCTTC. It translates to CASSIRSGSSYNEQFF. The full variable domain, completed using reference TRBV19 and TRBJ2-1, is DGGITQSPKYLFRKEGQNVTLSCEQNLNHDAMYWYRQDPGQGLRLIYYSQIVNDFQKGDIAEGYSVSREKKESFPLTVTSAQKNPTAFYLCASSIRSGSSYNEQFFGPGTRLTVL.

The count of this clone is one. V is TRBV19 and J is TRBJ1-1; TRBD1 might be the D (6 bases). Deletions cut 10 bases from V and 1 base from J, with 16 bases between. Germline V gene lookup returns CDR1 LNHDA and CDR2 SQIVND (reference sequence). This CDR3 has 14 amino acids. The CDR3 DNA is TGTGCCATGTCACGGACAGTCGGGAACACTGAAGCTTTCTTT. Its translation: CAMSRTVGNTEAFF.

V and J are TRBV25-1 and TRBJ2-3; 9 nucleotides line up with TRBD1. This CDR3 region has 16 residues. V dropped 4 bases and J dropped 1; count of bases not matched to a gene: 6. The germline gives CDR1 MGHDK, CDR2 SYGVNS. The CDR3 region is CASSGRRDRGTDTQYF. CDR3 bases: TGTGCCAGCAGTGGGCGAAGGGACAGGGGCACAGATACGCAGTATTTT. The whole variable domain, remainder taken from reference TRBV25-1 and TRBJ2-3, is EADIYQTPRYLVIGTGKKITLECSQTMGHDKMYWYQQDPGMELHLIHYSYGVNSTEKGDLSSESTVSRIRTEHFPLTLESARPSHTSQYLCASSGRRDRGTDTQYFGPGTRLTVL.

V usage is TRBV6-5 and J usage is TRBJ1-2, with D perhaps matching TRBD1 (5 bases). Germline V CDR1 and CDR2: MNHEY, SVGAGI. The CDR3 covers 14 residues. Trimming removed 2 bases at V and 4 bases at J, with 11 bases between. The CDR3 region is CASSYGGASYGYTF. In DNA form, the CDR3 reads TGTGCCAGCAGTTACGGCGGGGCCTCCTATGGCTACACCTTC.

The gene calls are TRBV7-9 and TRBJ2-2; 9 bases agree with TRBD1. The junction had 13 bases not matched to a gene; V was cut back by 0 bases and J by 5 bases. Germline V gene lookup returns CDR1 SEHNR and CDR2 FQNEAQ (reference sequence). This CDR3 has 19 residues. As DNA, the CDR3 is TGTGCCAGCAGCTTAGCAGAAAAAAGGGACAGGGCAACTACCGGGGAGCTGTTTTTT. Its protein product is CASSLAEKRDRATTGELFF.

V gene TRBV5-1 combines with J gene TRBJ2-1; tentatively, D is TRBD2 (6 bases). V lost 1 base and J 7 bases, leaving 18 bases between the germline ends. Germline loops: CDR1 SGHRS, CDR2 YFSETQ. The CDR3 spans 16 residues. This CDR3 reads CASSLNSATGDNEQFF. The CDR3 bases are TGCGCCAGCAGCTTGAACTCCGCGACGGGAGATAATGAGCAGTTCTTC.